A selection of T cell receptor beta chains follows, all from one sample in a study of T cells after yellow fever vaccination. MiXCR, applied by TCRdb to the 5' RACE reads, yields one record per CDR3 protein. The sample contains 500,000 to 650,000 distinct CDR3 sequences, 9% to 15% of which appear only once. Sequences were derived from PBMCs, sampled on the day of the yellow fever booster vaccination. These receptors came from a man aged 30 to 45 who received the YFV17D yellow fever vaccine. Each CDR3 is given with its conserved first and last residue. The order of the fields is clone size, D gene, J gene, V gene, CDR3 protein, CDR3 DNA. A D gene is named only where the DNA matches it firmly. Where a row states a size, it is once, few, many or the class of an expanded clone; other rows omit it.

few . TRBJ2-7 TRBV7-2 CASSFRVPGYEQYF TGTGCCAGCAGCTTCCGAGTCCCGGGGTACGAGCAGTACTTC
. . TRBJ2-7 TRBV5-1 CASAAGGAGEQYF TGCGCCAGCGCCGCTGGGGGGGCCGGCGAGCAGTACTTC
few . TRBJ2-1 TRBV10-3 CAISQERNYNEQFF TGTGCCATCAGCCAGGAGCGGAACTACAATGAGCAGTTCTTC
few . TRBJ2-3 TRBV5-1 CASSLNTRHTDTQYF TGCGCCAGCAGCTTAAACACCCGTCACACAGATACGCAGTATTTT
few . TRBJ1-1 TRBV5-5 CASSFLFTGTAFF TGTGCCAGCAGCTTTCTCTTCACGGGCACAGCTTTCTTT
few . TRBJ2-2 TRBV5-1 CASRATGELFF TGCGCCAGCCGGGCCACCGGGGAGCTGTTTTTT
. . TRBJ2-5 TRBV7-9 CASSPGAGFQETQYF TGTGCCAGCAGCCCGGGAGCGGGCTTCCAAGAGACCCAGTACTTC
. . TRBJ1-3 TRBV7-2 CASSGRGLDSGNTIYF TGTGCCAGCAGCGGCCGGGGTCTCGACTCTGGAAACACCATATATTTT
. TRBD2 TRBJ2-3 TRBV20-1 CSARSLAGASDTQYF TGCAGTGCTAGATCACTAGCGGGGGCGTCAGATACGCAGTATTTT
few TRBD2 TRBJ2-2 TRBV14 CASSQETSGSRRELFF TGTGCCAGCAGCCAAGAGACTAGCGGGAGCAGGAGGGAGCTGTTTTTT
few TRBD1 TRBJ2-7 TRBV12-3/TRBV12-4 CASIFTGGYEQYF TGTGCCAGCATTTTCACAGGGGGCTACGAGCAGTACTTC
. TRBD2 TRBJ2-3 TRBV4-3 CASSRRVSSGRADTQYF TGCGCCAGCAGCCGCCGCGTCTCTAGCGGGAGGGCAGATACGCAGTATTTT
few TRBD1 TRBJ2-3 TRBV20-1 CSATGQGGHTDTQYF TGCAGTGCTACAGGACAGGGAGGACACACAGATACGCAGTATTTT
. . TRBJ2-5 TRBV11-2 CASTAGQETQYF TGTGCCAGCACCGCGGGGCAAGAGACCCAGTACTTC
. . TRBJ1-4 TRBV3-1 CASSALGLGQGEKLFF TGTGCCAGCAGCGCACTCGGGCTGGGGCAAGGGGAAAAACTGTTTTTT
few TRBD2 TRBJ2-1 TRBV12-3/TRBV12-4 CASTFGTSGIAEQFF TGTGCCAGCACTTTCGGGACTAGCGGGATTGCTGAGCAGTTCTTC
. . TRBJ1-3 TRBV30 CAWRVASGNTIYF TGTGCCTGGAGGGTCGCCTCTGGAAACACCATATATTTT
. . TRBJ1-2 TRBV12-5 CASGFSGNYGYTF TGTGCTAGTGGTTTTTCCGGGAACTATGGCTACACCTTC
. . TRBJ1-6 TRBV15 CATSRLTSNSPLHF TGTGCCACCAGCCGTCTCACAAGCAATTCACCCCTCCACTTT
. TRBD2 TRBJ2-5 TRBV28 CASKSPGLTGTSGETQYF TGTGCCAGCAAGAGCCCGGGACTGACCGGGACTAGCGGTGAGACCCAGTACTTC
. . TRBJ2-5 TRBV10-1 CASSAGVYETQYF TGCGCCAGCAGTGCGGGAGTTTACGAGACCCAGTACTTC
few . TRBJ2-3 TRBV20-1 CSARDLMGRVTDTQYF TGCAGTGCTAGAGATTTGATGGGACGAGTCACAGATACGCAGTATTTT
few TRBD2 TRBJ2-5 TRBV7-6 CASSWDLAGGLGETQYF TGTGCCAGCAGCTGGGATCTAGCGGGAGGTCTAGGAGAGACCCAGTACTTC
few TRBD2 TRBJ2-3 TRBV7-9 CASSYNIAGGTDTQYF TGTGCCAGCAGCTATAACATAGCGGGAGGGACAGATACGCAGTATTTT
many TRBD1 TRBJ2-4 TRBV5-1 CASSLETGTKNIQYF TGCGCCAGCAGCTTGGAGACAGGGACCAAAAACATTCAGTACTTC
few . TRBJ2-3 TRBV20-1 CSASPSGTDTQYF TGCAGTGCTAGCCCTAGCGGCACAGATACGCAGTATTTT
many . TRBJ2-7 TRBV12-3/TRBV12-4 CASSSLGYEQYF TGTGCCAGCAGTTCATTGGGCTACGAGCAGTACTTC
few . TRBJ2-7 TRBV6-5 CASSYSQGLRSYEQYF TGTGCCAGCAGTTACTCCCAAGGACTCCGCTCCTACGAGCAGTACTTC
many . TRBJ2-3 TRBV7-2 CASSNSRGLDTQYF TGTGCCAGCAGCAACTCCCGCGGCCTGGATACGCAGTATTTT
few TRBD1 TRBJ2-7 TRBV28 CATLTGDRYEQYF TGTGCCACCCTGACAGGGGACAGGTACGAGCAGTACTTC
few TRBD1 TRBJ2-2 TRBV5-1 CASTREGGAFSGELFF TGCGCCAGCACCCGGGAAGGGGGCGCGTTCTCCGGGGAGCTGTTTTTT
. . TRBJ2-5 TRBV7-2 CASSLERREGTQYF TGTGCCAGCAGCTTAGAGAGAAGGGAAGGGACCCAGTACTTC
. . TRBJ2-7 TRBV3-1 CASSTRPTEQYF TGTGCCAGCAGCACCCGGCCGACCGAGCAGTACTTC
. TRBD2 TRBJ2-5 TRBV20-1 CSAQALAGAGETQYF TGCAGTGCTCAGGCATTAGCGGGAGCCGGAGAGACCCAGTACTTC
. TRBD1 TRBJ1-2 TRBV12-3/TRBV12-4 CASRATGWGYTF TGTGCCAGCAGAGCGACAGGGTGGGGCTACACCTTC
. . TRBJ2-7 TRBV10-1 CASSDRVKEQYF TGCGCCAGCAGTGACAGAGTTAAGGAGCAGTACTTC
. . TRBJ1-2 TRBV5-1 CASSIAGTDYGYTF TGCGCCAGCAGCATAGCCGGGACCGACTATGGCTACACCTTC
. . TRBJ1-1 TRBV20-1 CCASRGHPKAEAFF TGCTGTGCTAGCCGAGGACACCCCAAGGCTGAAGCTTTCTTT
many TRBD2 TRBJ2-3 TRBV10-3 CAISGGSVGTDTQYF TGTGCCATCAGCGGGGGGAGCGTAGGGACAGATACGCAGTATTTT
. TRBD1 TRBJ1-5 TRBV11-2 CASSLGGTGTYSNQPQHF TGTGCCAGCAGCTTAGGGGGGACAGGGACTTATAGCAATCAGCCCCAGCATTTT
. TRBD1 TRBJ2-7 TRBV28 CATRQGITSEQYF TGTGCCACCCGACAGGGAATTACGAGTGAGCAGTACTTC
few . TRBJ2-1 TRBV12-3/TRBV12-4 CASKAPGDNNEQFF TGTGCCAGCAAAGCCCCAGGAGACAATAATGAGCAGTTCTTC
. TRBD1 TRBJ2-7 TRBV20-1 CSAYPGTGSYEQYF TGCAGTGCTTACCCCGGGACAGGGTCCTACGAGCAGTACTTC
. TRBD2 TRBJ2-5 TRBV15 CATSRVRAGVETQYF TGTGCCACCAGCAGAGTGAGAGCGGGAGTGGAGACCCAGTACTTC
. TRBD2 TRBJ2-5 TRBV9 CASSGVTSGGQETQYF TGTGCCAGCAGCGGAGTGACTAGCGGGGGGCAAGAGACCCAGTACTTC
few . TRBJ1-5 TRBV7-2 CASSLTTFQPQHF TGTGCCAGCAGCTTAACGACTTTTCAGCCCCAGCATTTT
many TRBD1 TRBJ1-5 TRBV6-5 CASSYGQGGQPQHF TGTGCCAGCAGCTACGGACAGGGCGGACAGCCCCAGCATTTT
. . TRBJ2-1 TRBV7-9 CASSPRLFAGEQFF TGTGCCAGCAGCCCACGACTCTTTGCGGGAGAGCAGTTCTTC
many . TRBJ2-1 TRBV7-3 CASRKHPQGLYNEQFF TGTGCCAGCAGAAAACACCCCCAGGGACTCTACAATGAGCAGTTCTTC
. TRBD2 TRBJ2-7 TRBV3-1 CASRLAGEVEQYF TGTGCCAGCAGATTAGCGGGAGAGGTCGAGCAGTACTTC
many . TRBJ2-5 TRBV29-1 CSVPRGWETQYF TGCAGCGTTCCCAGGGGATGGGAGACCCAGTACTTC
few . TRBJ2-3 TRBV20-1 CSARDAVMQYF TGCAGTGCTAGAGATGCAGTCATGCAGTATTTT
many TRBD2 TRBJ2-1 TRBV5-1 CASSLVASGTNEQFF TGCGCCAGCAGCTTGGTGGCTAGCGGGACCAATGAGCAGTTCTTC
few TRBD2 TRBJ2-3 TRBV12-3/TRBV12-4 CASSLVSGDTDTQYF TGTGCCAGCAGTTTAGTTAGCGGGGACACAGATACGCAGTATTTT
. . TRBJ1-4 TRBV5-6 CASRKINEKLFF TGTGCCAGCAGGAAGATTAATGAAAAACTGTTTTTT
. . TRBJ1-6 TRBV10-3 CAISEGAGDGYSPLHF TGTGCCATCAGTGAGGGCGCGGGTGACGGGTATTCACCCCTCCACTTT
few TRBD1 TRBJ1-2 TRBV10-3 CAISGRQGKVGYTF TGTGCCATCAGTGGGAGACAGGGGAAGGTTGGCTACACCTTC